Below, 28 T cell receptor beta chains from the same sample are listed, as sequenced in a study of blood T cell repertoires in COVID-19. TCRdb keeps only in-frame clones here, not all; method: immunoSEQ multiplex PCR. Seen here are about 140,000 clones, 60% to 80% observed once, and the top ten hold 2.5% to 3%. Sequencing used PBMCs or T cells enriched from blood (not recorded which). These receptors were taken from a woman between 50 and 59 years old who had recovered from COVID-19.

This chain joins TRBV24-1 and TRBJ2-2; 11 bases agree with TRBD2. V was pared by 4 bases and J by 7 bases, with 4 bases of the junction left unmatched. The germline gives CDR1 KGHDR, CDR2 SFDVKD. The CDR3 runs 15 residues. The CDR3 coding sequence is TGTGCCACCAGTGAATCGGGGACTAGCGGCGGGGAGCTGTTTTTT. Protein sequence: CATSESGTSGGELFF.

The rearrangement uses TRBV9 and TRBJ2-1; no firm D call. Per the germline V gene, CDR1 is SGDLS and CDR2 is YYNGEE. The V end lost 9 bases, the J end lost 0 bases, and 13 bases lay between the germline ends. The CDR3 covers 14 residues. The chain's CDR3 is CANRGLSSYNEQFF. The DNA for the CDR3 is TGTGCCAATAGAGGTTTGAGCTCCTACAATGAGCAGTTCTTC.

The CDR3 DNA reads as TGTGCCAGCAGCCCCGCGGGGGCGGGCAATCAGCCCCAGCATTTT. Protein: CASSPAGAGNQPQHF. The rearrangement joins TRBV6-5 to TRBJ1-5, with D perhaps TRBD1 (6 bases). CDR1 MNHEY and CDR2 SVGAGI come from the germline V gene. V shed 6 bases and J shed 2 bases, with 14 bases lying between them. This CDR3 is built from 15 residues.

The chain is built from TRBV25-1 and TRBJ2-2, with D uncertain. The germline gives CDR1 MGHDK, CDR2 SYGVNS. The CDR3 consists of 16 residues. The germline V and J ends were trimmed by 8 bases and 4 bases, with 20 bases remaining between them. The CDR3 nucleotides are TGTGCCAGCTTAGCCCGTACCACGGCCGGCACCGGGGAGCTGTTTTTT. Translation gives CASLARTTAGTGELFF.

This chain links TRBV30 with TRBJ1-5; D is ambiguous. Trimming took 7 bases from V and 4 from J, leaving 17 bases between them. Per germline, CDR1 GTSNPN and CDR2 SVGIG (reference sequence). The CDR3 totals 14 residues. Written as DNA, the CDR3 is TGTGCCTCCTCTGAGGGAAAGGTGAATCAGCCCCAGCATTTT. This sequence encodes CASSEGKVNQPQHF.

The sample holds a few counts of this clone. CDR3 sequence (DNA): TGTGCCAGCAGCTTACAAGGACAGGGTGGTTCACCCCTCCACTTT. This sequence encodes CASSLQGQGGSPLHF. The V and J genes are TRBV11-2 and TRBJ1-6; 8 bases line up with TRBD1. This CDR3 contains 15 residues. Germline V gene data show CDR1 as SGHAT and CDR2 as FQNNGV. V was clipped by 2 bases and J by 9 bases; unmatched bases: 6.

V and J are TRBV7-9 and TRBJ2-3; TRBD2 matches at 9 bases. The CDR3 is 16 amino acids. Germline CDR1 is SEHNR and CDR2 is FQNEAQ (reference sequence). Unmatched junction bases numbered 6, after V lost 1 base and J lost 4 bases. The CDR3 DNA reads TGTGCCAGCAGCTTAGATGCGGCGGGGGGGCCAGATACGCAGTATTTT. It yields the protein CASSLDAAGGPDTQYF.

The CDR3 loop reads CASSQGARNYGYTF. The CDR3 region has the DNA TGTGCCAGCAGCCAGGGGGCGCGCAACTATGGCTACACCTTC. The gene calls are TRBV3-1 (or the pseudogene TRBV3-2) and TRBJ1-2; maybe TRBD1 (6 bases). V dropped 3 bases and J dropped 2 bases, with 10 bases sitting between them. Looked up from germline, CDR1 is LGHDT and CDR2 is YNNKEL (reference sequence). The CDR3 length is 14 residues.

Here the CDR3 reads CASSYSAKGVTGNEQFF. Written as DNA, the CDR3 is TGTGCCAGCAGCTATTCCGCCAAGGGAGTTACTGGCAATGAGCAGTTCTTC. This chain links TRBV13 with TRBJ2-1; possibly TRBD2 for D (5 bases). The germline V gene encodes CDR1 PRHDT and CDR2 FYEKMQ (reference sequence). V was pared by 4 bases and J by 6 bases, with 22 bases between. There are 17 residues in the CDR3.

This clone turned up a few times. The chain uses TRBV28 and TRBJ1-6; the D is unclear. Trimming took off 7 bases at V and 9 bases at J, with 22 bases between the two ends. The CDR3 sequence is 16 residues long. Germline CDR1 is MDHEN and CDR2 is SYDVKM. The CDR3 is CASTARGWDLSSPLHF. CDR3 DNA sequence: TGTGCCAGCACGGCTCGAGGGTGGGATCTTTCTTCACCCCTCCACTTT. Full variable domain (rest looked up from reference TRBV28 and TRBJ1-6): DVKVTQSSRYLVKRTGEKVFLECVQDMDHENMFWYRQDPGLGLRLIYFSYDVKMKEKGDIPEGYSVSREKKERFSLILESASTNQTSMYLCASTARGWDLSSPLHFGNGTRLTVT.

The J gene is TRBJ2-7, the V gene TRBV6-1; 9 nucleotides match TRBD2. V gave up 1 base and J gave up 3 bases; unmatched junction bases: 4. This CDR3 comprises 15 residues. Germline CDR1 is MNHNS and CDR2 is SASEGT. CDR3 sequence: CASSEEGSGGYEQYF. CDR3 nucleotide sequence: TGTGCCAGCAGTGAAGAGGGTAGCGGGGGCTACGAGCAGTACTTC.

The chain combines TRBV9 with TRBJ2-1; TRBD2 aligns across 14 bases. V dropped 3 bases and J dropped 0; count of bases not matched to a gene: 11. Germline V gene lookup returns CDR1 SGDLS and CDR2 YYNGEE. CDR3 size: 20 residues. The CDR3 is CASSGTGLAGGHYSYNEQFF. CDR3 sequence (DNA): TGTGCCAGCAGCGGGACCGGACTAGCGGGGGGCCACTACTCCTACAATGAGCAGTTCTTC. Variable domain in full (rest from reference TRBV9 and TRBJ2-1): DSGVTQTPKHLITATGQRVTLRCSPRSGDLSVYWYQQSLDQGLQFLIQYYNGEERAKGNILERFSAQQFPDLHSELNLSSLELGDSALYFCASSGTGLAGGHYSYNEQFFGPGTRLTVL.

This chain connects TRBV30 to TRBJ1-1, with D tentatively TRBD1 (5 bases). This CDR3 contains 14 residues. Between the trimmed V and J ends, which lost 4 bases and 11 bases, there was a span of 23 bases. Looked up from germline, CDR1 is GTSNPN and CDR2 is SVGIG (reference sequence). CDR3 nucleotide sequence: TGTGCCTGGACCAGGGAGGGCAGCCTAAAGCGGGCTTTCTTT. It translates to CAWTREGSLKRAFF.

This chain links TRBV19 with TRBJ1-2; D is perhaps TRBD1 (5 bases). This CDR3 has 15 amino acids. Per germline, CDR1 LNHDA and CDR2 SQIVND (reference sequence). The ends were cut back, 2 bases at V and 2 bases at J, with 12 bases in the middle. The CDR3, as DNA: TGTGCCAGTAGTATACTCTCCCAGGGAAACTATGGCTACACCTTC. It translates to CASSILSQGNYGYTF.

The CDR3 coding sequence is TGTGCCAGCAGCCCCAAGACTAGCGGGGGGATCTACGAGCAGTACTTC. Amino acid sequence: CASSPKTSGGIYEQYF. The chain has TRBV6-4 and TRBJ2-7; 13 bases are shared with TRBD2. In germline, CDR1 is MRHNA, CDR2 SNTAGT. The CDR3 consists of 16 residues. With 6 bases clipped from V and 3 bases from J, the junction kept 8 bases outside the gene matches.

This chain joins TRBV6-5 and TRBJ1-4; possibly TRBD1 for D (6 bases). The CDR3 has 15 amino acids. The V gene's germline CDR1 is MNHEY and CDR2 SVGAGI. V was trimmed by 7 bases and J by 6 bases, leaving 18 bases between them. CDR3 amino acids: CASIHVPGQDEKLFF. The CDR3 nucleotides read TGTGCCAGCATCCACGTCCCGGGACAAGATGAAAAACTGTTTTTT.

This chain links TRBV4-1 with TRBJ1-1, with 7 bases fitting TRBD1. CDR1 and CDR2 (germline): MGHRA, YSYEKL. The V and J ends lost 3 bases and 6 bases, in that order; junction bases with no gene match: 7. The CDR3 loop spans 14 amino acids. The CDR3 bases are TGCGCCAGCAGCCAGAGCCAGGGGGGCGCTGAAGCTTTCTTT. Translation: CASSQSQGGAEAFF.

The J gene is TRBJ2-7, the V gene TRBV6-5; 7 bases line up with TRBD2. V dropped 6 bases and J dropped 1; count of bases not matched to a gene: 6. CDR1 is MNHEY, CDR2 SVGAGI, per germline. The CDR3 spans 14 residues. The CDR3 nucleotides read TGTGCCAGCAGCACCGGGACTATATCCTACGAGCAGTACTTC. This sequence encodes CASSTGTISYEQYF.

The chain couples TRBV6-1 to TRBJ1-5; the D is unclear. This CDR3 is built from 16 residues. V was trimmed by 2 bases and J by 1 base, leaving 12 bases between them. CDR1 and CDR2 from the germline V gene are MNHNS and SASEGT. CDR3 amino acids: CASSESVINSNQPQHF. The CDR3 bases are TGTGCCAGCAGTGAATCGGTCATCAACAGCAATCAGCCCCAGCATTTT.

CDR3 in DNA: TGTGCCAGCAGTGAACTAGCGGGGGGGCCAGATACGCAGTATTTT. Encoded protein: CASSELAGGPDTQYF. The V call is TRBV6-1, the J call TRBJ2-3; 12 bases line up with TRBD2. This CDR3 is 15 amino acids long. Germline CDR1 and CDR2: MNHNS and SASEGT. Trimming took 2 bases from V and 4 from J; bases not matched to a gene: 1.

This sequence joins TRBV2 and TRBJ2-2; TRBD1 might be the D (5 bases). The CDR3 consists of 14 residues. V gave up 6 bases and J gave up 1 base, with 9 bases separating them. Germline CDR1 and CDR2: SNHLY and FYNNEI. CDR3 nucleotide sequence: TGTGCCAGCAGATCTGACAGGAACACCGGGGAGCTGTTTTTT. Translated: CASRSDRNTGELFF.

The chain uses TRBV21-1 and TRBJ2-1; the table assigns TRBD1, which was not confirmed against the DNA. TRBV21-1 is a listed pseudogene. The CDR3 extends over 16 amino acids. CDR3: CASSKYRERSYNEQFF. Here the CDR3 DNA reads TGTGCCAGCAGCAAGTACAGGGAGAGGTCCTACAATGAGCAGTTCTTC.

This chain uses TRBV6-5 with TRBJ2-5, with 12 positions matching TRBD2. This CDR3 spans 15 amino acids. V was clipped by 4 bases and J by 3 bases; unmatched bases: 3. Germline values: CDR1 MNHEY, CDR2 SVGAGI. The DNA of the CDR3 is TGTGCCAGCAGTTTCAGGACTAGCGGGGAAGAGACCCAGTACTTC. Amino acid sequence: CASSFRTSGEETQYF.

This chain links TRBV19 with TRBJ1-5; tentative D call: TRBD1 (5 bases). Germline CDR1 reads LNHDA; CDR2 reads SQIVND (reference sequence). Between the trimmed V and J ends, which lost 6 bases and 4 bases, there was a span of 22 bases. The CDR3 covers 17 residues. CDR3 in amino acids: CASSVVLGGGGNQPQHF. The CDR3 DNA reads TGTGCCAGTAGCGTAGTACTGGGGGGTGGGGGGAATCAGCCCCAGCATTTT.

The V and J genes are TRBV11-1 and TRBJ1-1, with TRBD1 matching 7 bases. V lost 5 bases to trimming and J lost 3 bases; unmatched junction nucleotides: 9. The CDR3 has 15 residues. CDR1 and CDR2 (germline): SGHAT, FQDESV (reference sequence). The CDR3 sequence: CASSDRQGPYTEAFF. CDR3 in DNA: TGTGCCAGCAGCGACAGACAGGGACCGTACACTGAAGCTTTCTTT. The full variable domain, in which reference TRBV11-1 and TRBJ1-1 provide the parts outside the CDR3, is EAEVAQSPRYKITEKSQAVAFWCDPISGHATLYWYRQILGQGPELLVQFQDESVVDDSQLPKDRFSAERLKGVDSTLKIQPAELGDSAMYLCASSDRQGPYTEAFFGQGTRLTVV.

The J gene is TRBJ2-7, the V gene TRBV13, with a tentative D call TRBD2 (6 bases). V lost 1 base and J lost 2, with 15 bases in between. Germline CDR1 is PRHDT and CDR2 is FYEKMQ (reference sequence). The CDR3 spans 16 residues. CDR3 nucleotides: TGTGCCAGCAGCTTAGTCCGCGGGATGCGCCCCTACGAGCAGTACTTC. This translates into CASSLVRGMRPYEQYF.

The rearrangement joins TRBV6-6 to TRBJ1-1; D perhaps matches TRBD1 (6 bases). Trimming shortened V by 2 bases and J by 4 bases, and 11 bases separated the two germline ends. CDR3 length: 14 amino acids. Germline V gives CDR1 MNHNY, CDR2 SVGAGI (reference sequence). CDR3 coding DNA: TGTGCCAGCAGTTACAACAGGGTGGGCACTGAAGCTTTCTTT. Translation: CASSYNRVGTEAFF.

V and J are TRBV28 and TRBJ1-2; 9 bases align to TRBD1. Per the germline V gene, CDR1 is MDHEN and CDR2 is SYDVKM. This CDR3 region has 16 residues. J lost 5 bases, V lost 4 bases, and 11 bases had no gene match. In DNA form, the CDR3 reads TGTGCCAGCAGTTCAGAGGGGACAGGGCTAGGGTATGGCTACACCTTC. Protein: CASSSEGTGLGYGYTF.